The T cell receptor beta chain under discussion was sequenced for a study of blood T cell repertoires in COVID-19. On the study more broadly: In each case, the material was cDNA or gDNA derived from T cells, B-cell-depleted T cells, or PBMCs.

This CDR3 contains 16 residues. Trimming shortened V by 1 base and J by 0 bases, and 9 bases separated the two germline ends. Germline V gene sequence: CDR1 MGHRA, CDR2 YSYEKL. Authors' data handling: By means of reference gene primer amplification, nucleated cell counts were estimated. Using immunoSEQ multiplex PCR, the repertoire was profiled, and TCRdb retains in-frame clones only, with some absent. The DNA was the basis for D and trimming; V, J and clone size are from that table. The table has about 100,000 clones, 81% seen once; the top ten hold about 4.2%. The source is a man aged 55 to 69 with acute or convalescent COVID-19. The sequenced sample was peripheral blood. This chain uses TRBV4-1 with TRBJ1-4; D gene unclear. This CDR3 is CASSQGHSATNEKLFF. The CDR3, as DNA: TGCGCCAGCAGCCAAGGTCACAGTGCAACTAATGAAAAACTGTTTTTT.